This T cell receptor (beta chain) is from a study of shared clonotypes between healthy human individuals. V dropped 7 bases and J dropped 1 base, with 17 bases sitting between them. The germline CDR1 and CDR2 sequences are MDHEN and SYDVKM. The CDR3 is 15 amino acids. Sequencing was performed with immunoSEQ multiplex PCR; in TCRdb, only in-frame clones are kept and a portion is missing. The data show about 120,000 clones, roughly two thirds seen once. Findings and limits, study-wide: At large depth, rarefaction still showed sorted-subset sequencing to be incomplete.

About this clone: The antigen remains undetermined.

The sequenced material came from memory CD8+ T cells sorted from blood. Documented subset: CD45RO+ cells pooled with CCR7-negative TemRA cells. This chain connects TRBV28 to TRBJ2-7; D call uncertain. This receptor was identified in a woman in her 30s in good health. The CDR3 DNA sequence: TGTGCCAGCAAGACCGGTGGCGGTAGTTCCTACGAGCAGTACTTC. It translates to CASKTGGGSSYEQYF.